This TCR beta chain appears in the sequencing data of a study of blood T cell repertoires in COVID-19. This CDR3 has 16 amino acids. CDR1 SGHDN and CDR2 FVKESK come from the germline V gene. V was clipped by 0 bases and J by 5 bases; unmatched bases: 6. Clones were sequenced by immunoSEQ multiplex PCR, and TCRdb holds only the in-frame ones, with some missing. The sample comprises approximately 150,000 clones, approximately 80% of which are singletons, and less than 6% rests with the top ten. This TCR came from a man between 35 and 55 years old who had recovered from COVID-19. The sample was PBMCs or T cells enriched from blood (not recorded which). The chain employs TRBV14 and TRBJ2-2; 7 bases match TRBD2. In DNA, the CDR3 is TGTGCCAGCAGCCAAGAGTGGGCTAGCGGAACCGGGGAGCTGTTTTTT. Protein: CASSQEWASGTGELFF. The entire variable domain, with the rest obtained from reference TRBV14 and TRBJ2-2, is as follows: EAGVTQFPSHSVIEKGQTVTLRCDPISGHDNLYWYRRVMGKEIKFLLHFVKESKQDESGMPNNRFLAERTGGTYSTLKVQPAELEDSGVYFCASSQEWASGTGELFFGEGSRLTVL.